A selection of T cell receptor beta chains follows, all from one sample in a study of blood T cell repertoires in COVID-19. Method: immunoSEQ multiplex PCR; TCRdb's copy keeps in-frame clones and lacks some. Of some 100,000 clones listed, more than 75% were seen once; the top ten hold 4.8%. The sample comprised peripheral blood. The receptors shown here come from a woman aged 80 or over with active COVID-19. The CDR3 runs from the conserved cysteine through the conserved F or W. A D gene is named only where the DNA matches it firmly. Clone size is given for some rows only: seen once, a few or many times, or a class if the clone is expanded.

clone_size,v_call,d_call,j_call,cdr3_aa,cdr3_nt
NA,TRBV7-2,TRBD2,TRBJ2-7,CASSSTSGAYEQYF,TGTGCCAGCAGCTCCACTAGCGGGGCCTACGAGCAGTACTTC
NA,TRBV14,NA,TRBJ1-1,CASSRQTAGEAFF,TGTGCCAGCAGCCGTCAGACCGCGGGGGAAGCTTTCTTT
NA,TRBV28,NA,TRBJ1-5,CASRPTGTSNQPQHF,TGTGCCAGCAGGCCTACAGGAACTAGCAATCAGCCCCAGCATTTT
NA,TRBV29-1,TRBD1,TRBJ2-3,CSAGGWDTQYF,TGCTCGGCAGGGGGCTGGGATACGCAGTATTTT
NA,TRBV12-2,NA,TRBJ2-5,CASRLASGTETQYF,TGTGCAAGTCGCTTAGCTAGCGGGACGGAGACCCAGTACTTC
NA,TRBV5-1,TRBD1,TRBJ2-1,CASSDPTGGRAYNEQFF,TGCGCCAGCAGCGACCCGACAGGGGGAAGGGCCTACAATGAGCAGTTCTTC
once,TRBV28,TRBD1,TRBJ2-4,CASNVGQGKNIQYF,TGTGCCAGCAATGTCGGACAGGGAAAAAACATTCAGTACTTC
NA,TRBV12-1,NA,TRBJ2-3,CASSLGLAGGADTQYF,TGTGCCAGCAGCTTGGGACTAGCGGGAGGAGCAGATACGCAGTATTTT
NA,TRBV28,TRBD1,TRBJ1-5,CASSSLGQGETQPQHF,TGTGCCAGCAGTTCCCTAGGACAGGGCGAGACTCAGCCCCAGCATTTT
NA,TRBV4-3,TRBD1,TRBJ1-6,CASSQEFAGTGVSYNSPLHF,TGCGCCAGCAGCCAAGAATTCGCCGGGACAGGGGTATCCTATAATTCACCCCTCCACTTT
NA,TRBV10-3,NA,TRBJ2-7,CASSDVYGLSYEQYF,TGTGCCAGCTCCGACGTTTATGGACTTTCCTACGAGCAGTACTTC
NA,TRBV7-3,TRBD1,TRBJ1-1,CASSPTGNGELFF,TGTGCCAGCAGCCCGACAGGGAATGGGGAGCTTTTCTTT
NA,TRBV13,NA,TRBJ2-7,CASSYGTYEQYF,TGTGCCAGCAGCTACGGTACCTACGAGCAGTACTTC
NA,TRBV19,TRBD2,TRBJ2-2,CASSLAGGPTGELFF,TGTGCCAGTAGTTTAGCGGGAGGGCCTACGGGGGAGCTGTTTTTT
NA,TRBV28,TRBD2,TRBJ2-1,CASSPPRVREGPSSYNEQFF,TGTGCCAGCAGTCCCCCCCGGGTGCGGGAGGGCCCTAGCTCCTACAATGAGCAGTTCTTC
NA,TRBV4-2,TRBD2,TRBJ2-2,CASSQASGPQNTGELFF,TGTGCCAGCAGCCAGGCTAGCGGACCACAGAACACCGGGGAGCTGTTTTTT
NA,TRBV5-1,NA,TRBJ1-5,CASSLEAGNQPQHF,TGCGCCAGCAGCTTGGAGGCAGGGAATCAGCCCCAGCATTTT
NA,TRBV28,TRBD1,TRBJ1-2,CASSDRQGAQGYTF,TGTGCCAGCAGTGATCGACAGGGGGCGCAAGGCTACACCTTC
NA,TRBV18,NA,TRBJ1-1,CASSPRDRITEAFF,TGTGCCAGCTCGCCGAGGGATAGAATCACTGAAGCTTTCTTT
NA,TRBV11-2,NA,TRBJ2-5,CASSVRETQYF,TGTGCCAGCAGCGTCCGAGAGACCCAGTACTTC
NA,TRBV7-8,NA,TRBJ2-7,CASSLRPRGRTNEQYF,TGTGCCAGCAGCTTACGTCCTCGAGGGAGGACCAACGAGCAGTACTTC
NA,TRBV5-4,TRBD1,TRBJ2-1,CASSPGTGETYNEQFF,TGTGCCAGCAGCCCCGGGACAGGGGAAACCTACAATGAGCAGTTCTTC
NA,TRBV2,TRBD2,TRBJ2-2,CASSTSGLAGGPNTGELFF,TGTGCCAGCTCAACTTCCGGACTAGCGGGAGGCCCGAACACCGGGGAGCTGTTTTTT
NA,TRBV2,NA,TRBJ1-5,CASSDRNQPQHF,TGTGCCAGCAGTGACAGGAATCAGCCCCAGCATTTT
NA,TRBV5-6,NA,TRBJ2-2,CASSSDISGELFF,TGTGCCAGCAGCTCCGACATTTCCGGGGAGCTGTTTTTT
NA,TRBV11-1,TRBD1,TRBJ1-5,CASSLTGNQPQHF,TGTGCCAGCAGCTTGACAGGGAATCAGCCCCAGCATTTT
NA,TRBV9,TRBD1,TRBJ2-7,CASSVGGTGAYEQYF,TGTGCCAGCAGCGTAGGAGGGACAGGGGCCTACGAGCAGTACTTC
NA,TRBV28,NA,TRBJ2-7,CASSLRSPYEQYF,TGTGCCAGCAGTTTACGCAGTCCCTACGAGCAGTACTTC
NA,TRBV27,TRBD2,TRBJ2-4,CASSPGLAGRAKNIQYF,TGTGCCAGCAGTCCGGGACTAGCGGGTCGGGCCAAAAACATTCAGTACTTC
NA,TRBV3-1/TRBV3-2,TRBD1,TRBJ2-7,CASSLRTGAREQYF,TGTGCCAGCAGCCTCAGGACAGGGGCCAGGGAGCAGTACTTC
NA,TRBV7-9,TRBD2,TRBJ2-3,CASSLPSGRADLSTDTQYF,TGTGCCAGCAGCTTACCTAGCGGGAGGGCCGACCTTAGCACAGATACGCAGTATTTT
once,TRBV11-3,NA,TRBJ1-4,CASSLRVGGKTVF,TGTGCCAGCAGCTTACGGGTCGGGGGAAAAACTGTTTTT
NA,TRBV19,TRBD2,TRBJ2-7,CASTLGLAGIYEQYF,TGTGCCAGTACCCTGGGACTAGCGGGGATCTACGAGCAGTACTTC
NA,TRBV20-1,TRBD1,TRBJ2-7,CSAGTGDEQYF,TGCAGTGCTGGAACAGGGGACGAGCAGTACTTC
NA,TRBV5-1,TRBD2,TRBJ2-3,CASSFRIAGADTQYF,TGCGCCAGCAGCTTTAGGATAGCGGGAGCAGATACGCAGTATTTT
NA,TRBV19,NA,TRBJ2-2,CASSLVQGTGELFF,TGTGCCAGTAGTTTGGTACAGGGCACCGGGGAGCTGTTTTTT
NA,TRBV6-5,NA,TRBJ2-1,CASMLLATEPSEQFF,TGTGCCAGCATGCTACTAGCCACGGAGCCTAGTGAGCAGTTCTTC
NA,TRBV28,NA,TRBJ1-2,CASSPPSGMTYGYTF,TGTGCCAGCAGCCCCCCGTCCGGGATGACTTATGGCTACACCTTC
NA,TRBV7-2,NA,TRBJ2-3,CASSFQRSTDTQYF,TGTGCCAGCAGCTTCCAGCGGAGCACAGATACGCAGTATTTT
NA,TRBV7-9,NA,TRBJ1-4,CASSFSFYNGEKLFF,TGTGCCAGCAGCTTTTCTTTTTACAATGGTGAAAAACTGTTTTTT
NA,TRBV18,NA,TRBJ1-1,CASSPQVTDGGTEAFF,TGTGCCAGCTCACCACAGGTGACCGACGGGGGGACTGAAGCTTTCTTT
NA,TRBV2,TRBD1,TRBJ2-2,CASSVGRGRNTGELFF,TGTGCCAGCAGTGTCGGCAGGGGGCGTAACACCGGGGAGCTGTTTTTT
few,TRBV29-1,TRBD1,TRBJ2-5,CSVEASGTGYQETQYF,TGCAGCGTTGAAGCATCCGGGACAGGGTACCAAGAGACCCAGTACTTC
once,TRBV3-1/TRBV3-2,NA,TRBJ2-7,CASSQRTASYEQYF,TGTGCCAGCAGCCAAAGGACAGCCTCCTACGAGCAGTACTTC
NA,TRBV9,NA,TRBJ2-7,CASGHPEYEQYF,TGTGCCAGCGGACACCCTGAGTACGAGCAGTACTTC
NA,TRBV9,TRBD1,TRBJ2-7,CASSSPDRGLYEQYF,TGTGCCAGCAGCTCGCCGGACAGGGGGCTATACGAGCAGTACTTC
NA,TRBV7-9,TRBD2,TRBJ2-4,CANRLAGGYLYIQYF,TGTGCCAATAGATTAGCGGGAGGATACCTGTACATTCAGTACTTC
NA,TRBV28,NA,TRBJ1-6,CASSSSGVASPLHF,TGTGCCAGCAGTTCATCAGGGGTCGCTTCACCCCTCCACTTT
NA,TRBV28,TRBD1,TRBJ1-2,CASRTGVVGYTF,TGTGCCAGCAGAACAGGGGTGGTTGGCTACACCTTC
NA,TRBV7-3,TRBD2,TRBJ2-5,CASSPHRTSGQETQYF,TGTGCCAGCAGCCCCCACAGGACTAGCGGGCAAGAGACCCAGTACTTC
NA,TRBV7-9,TRBD2,TRBJ2-7,CASSLTSGMGYF,TGTGCCAGCAGCTTAACTAGCGGGATGGGGTACTTC